These 4 T cell receptor beta chains originate from one sample sequenced in a study of cytomegalovirus exposure and HLA in healthy donors. The PCR had 60 Vbeta and 13 Jbeta primers. TCRdb keeps only in-frame clones here, not all; method: immunoSEQ multiplex PCR. The table records more than 150,000 clones, 80% of them present only once. Material: PBMCs. The receptors were gathered from a man aged 40-55 years in good health and CMV-seropositive.

This clone appeared a single time. The J gene is TRBJ2-7, the V gene TRBV10-1, with TRBD2 matching 8 bases. The germline V gene encodes CDR1 WNHNN and CDR2 SYGVQD (reference sequence). The CDR3 has 14 amino acids. V was pared by 8 bases and J by 4 bases, with 10 bases of the junction left unmatched. Written as DNA, the CDR3 is TGCGCCAGCGCGCCGGGACTAGGGGCGTACGAGCAGTACTTC. Translation: CASAPGLGAYEQYF.

The DNA of the CDR3 is TGTGCCAGCAGCAGGGGCCCTAGGGCAGCTGGAAACACCATATATTTT. Its protein is CASSRGPRAAGNTIYF. The genes are TRBV7-2 and TRBJ1-3, with D possibly TRBD1 on 5 matching bases. V was clipped by 5 bases and J by 2 bases, with 16 bases between them. CDR3 length: 16 residues. Germline values: CDR1 SGHTA, CDR2 FQGNSA.

The rearrangement links TRBV19 to TRBJ2-1, with D hard to call. Germline loops: CDR1 LNHDA, CDR2 SQIVND (reference sequence). Trimming left V 3 bases short and J 0 bases short, with 9 bases between. The CDR3 is 15 residues long. CDR3 nucleotides: TGTGCCAGTAGTATTCCGAAGAGCTCCTACAATGAGCAGTTCTTC. Translation gives CASSIPKSSYNEQFF.

The chain combines TRBV10-1 with TRBJ2-7; D unresolved. Germline V CDR1 and CDR2: WNHNN, SYGVQD (reference sequence). The CDR3 is 13 amino acids. Trimming stripped 6 bases from V and 3 bases from J, with 12 bases between. CDR3 in DNA: TGCGCCAGCAGCGGAGACCCCTTCTACGAGCAGTACTTC. Translation: CASSGDPFYEQYF.